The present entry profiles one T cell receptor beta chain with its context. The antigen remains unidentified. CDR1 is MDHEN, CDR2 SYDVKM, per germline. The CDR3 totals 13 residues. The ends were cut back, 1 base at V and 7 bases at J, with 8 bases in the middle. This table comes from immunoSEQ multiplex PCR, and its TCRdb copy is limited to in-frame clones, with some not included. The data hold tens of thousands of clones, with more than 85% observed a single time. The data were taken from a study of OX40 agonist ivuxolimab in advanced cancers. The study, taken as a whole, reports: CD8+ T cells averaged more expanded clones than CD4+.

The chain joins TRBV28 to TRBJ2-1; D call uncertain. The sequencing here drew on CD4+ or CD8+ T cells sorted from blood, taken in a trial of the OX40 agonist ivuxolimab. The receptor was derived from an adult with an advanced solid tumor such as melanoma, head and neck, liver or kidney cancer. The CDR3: CASSLLGLNEQFF. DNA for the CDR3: TGTGCCAGCAGTTTATTGGGTTTAAATGAGCAGTTCTTC. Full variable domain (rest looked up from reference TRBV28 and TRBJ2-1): DVKVTQSSRYLVKRTGEKVFLECVQDMDHENMFWYRQDPGLGLRLIYFSYDVKMKEKGDIPEGYSVSREKKERFSLILESASTNQTSMYLCASSLLGLNEQFFGPGTRLTVL.